This T cell receptor beta chain was recorded in a study of blood T cell repertoires in COVID-19. Study context: The United States, Italy and Spain were the sources of the acute and convalescent COVID-19 samples. T cells, B-cell-depleted T cells, or PBMCs supplied cDNA or gDNA.

Original processing notes: Researchers report that nucleated cell counts were estimated from reference gene primer amplification. Profiled with immunoSEQ multiplex PCR; TCRdb holds only in-frame clones, not every one. That table supplies the V and J calls and clone size; D and trimming were determined from the DNA. The sample consists of around 70,000 clones, roughly four fifths of them appearing once. The J segment lost 4 bases and the V segment lost 7 bases, leaving 9 bases of the junction unmatched. Germline V gene lookup returns CDR1 MNHEY and CDR2 SVGAGI. The CDR3 sequence is 15 residues long. This sequence joins TRBV6-5 and TRBJ2-7, with TRBD1 identical over 11 bases. Sequencing was performed on peripheral blood. The clonotype comes from a man aged 65-85 years with acute or convalescent COVID-19. The CDR3 DNA reads as TGTGCCAGCACCCCGCCCGGGACAGGGGGATACGAGCAGTACTTC. Amino acids: CASTPPGTGGYEQYF.